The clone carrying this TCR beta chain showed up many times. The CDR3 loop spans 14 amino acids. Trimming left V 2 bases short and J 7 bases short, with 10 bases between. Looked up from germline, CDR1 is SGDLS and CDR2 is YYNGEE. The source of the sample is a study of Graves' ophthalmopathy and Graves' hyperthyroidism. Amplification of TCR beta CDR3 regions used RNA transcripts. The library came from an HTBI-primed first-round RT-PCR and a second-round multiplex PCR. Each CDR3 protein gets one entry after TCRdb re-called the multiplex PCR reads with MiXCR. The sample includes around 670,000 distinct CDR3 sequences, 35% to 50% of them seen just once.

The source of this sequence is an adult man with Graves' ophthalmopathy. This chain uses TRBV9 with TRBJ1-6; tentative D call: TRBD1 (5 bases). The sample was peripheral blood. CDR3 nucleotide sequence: TGTGCCAGCAGCGTGACAGTCCAGAATTCACCCCTCCACTTT. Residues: CASSVTVQNSPLHF. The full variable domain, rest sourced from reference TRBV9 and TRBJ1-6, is DSGVTQTPKHLITATGQRVTLRCSPRSGDLSVYWYQQSLDQGLQFLIQYYNGEERAKGNILERFSAQQFPDLHSELNLSSLELGDSALYFCASSVTVQNSPLHFGNGTRLTVT.